By share, the clone carrying this T cell receptor beta chain ranks as medium-sized. In the authors' workflow: Scientists estimated how many nucleated cells there were by amplifying reference gene primers. The repertoire was sequenced with immunoSEQ multiplex PCR; TCRdb's copy has only in-frame clones and lacks some. V, J and clone size reflect that table, while D and trimming were determined from the DNA. The table shows approximately 140,000 clones, with roughly 87% occurring only once. This CDR3 comprises 16 residues. This sample was included in a study of blood T cell repertoires in COVID-19. This TCR came from an older woman with active or convalescent COVID-19. Source material: peripheral blood. The rearrangement uses TRBV21-1 and TRBJ1-5. TRBV21-1 is an annotated pseudogene. This chain's CDR3 is CASRPGRGQGNQPQHF. DNA of the CDR3: TGTGCCAGCAGGCCTGGGAGGGGTCAAGGCAATCAGCCCCAGCATTTT.